This entry is about one T cell receptor (beta chain). This entry belongs to a study of OX40 agonist ivuxolimab in advanced cancers. Study overall: Ivuxolimab, an agonistic anti-OX40 (CD134) antibody, was given to patients. A history of anti-PD-1, anti-PD-L1 or anti-CTLA-4 therapy was acceptable, and roughly 40% had some.

This CDR3 is 16 amino acids long. Trimming pared 0 bases from V and 0 bases from J, leaving 9 bases between. The V gene's germline CDR1 is SGHTA and CDR2 FQGNSA. Only in-frame clones appear in the TCRdb table, and some are missing; sequencing was by immunoSEQ multiplex PCR. This table holds about 69,000 clones, about 89% found once. The sequence was collected from an adult with an advanced solid tumor such as melanoma, head and neck, liver or kidney cancer. The sample in question was CD4+ or CD8+ T cells sorted from blood, obtained in a trial of the OX40 agonist ivuxolimab. The V call is TRBV7-2, the J call TRBJ1-3; D unclear. In nucleotides, the CDR3 is TGTGCCAGCAGCTTAGCGGCGGACTACTCTGGAAACACCATATATTTT. It specifies CASSLAADYSGNTIYF.